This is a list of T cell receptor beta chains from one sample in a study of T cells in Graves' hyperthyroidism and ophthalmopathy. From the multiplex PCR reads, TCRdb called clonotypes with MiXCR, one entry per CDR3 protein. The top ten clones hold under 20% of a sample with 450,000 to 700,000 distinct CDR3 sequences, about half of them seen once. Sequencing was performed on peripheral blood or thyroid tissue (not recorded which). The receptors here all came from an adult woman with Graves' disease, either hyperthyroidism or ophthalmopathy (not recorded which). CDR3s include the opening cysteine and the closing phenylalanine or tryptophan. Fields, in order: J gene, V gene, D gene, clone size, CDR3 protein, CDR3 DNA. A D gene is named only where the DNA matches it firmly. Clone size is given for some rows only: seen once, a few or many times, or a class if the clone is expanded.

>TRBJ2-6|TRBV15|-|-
CATSSFGMTSGANVLTF
TGTGCCACCAGCAGCTTCGGGATGACCTCTGGGGCCAACGTCCTGACTTTC
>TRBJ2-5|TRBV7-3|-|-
CASSLGIRVETQYF
TGTGCCAGCAGCTTAGGTATCAGGGTTGAGACCCAGTACTTC
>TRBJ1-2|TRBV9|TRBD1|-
CASSSGSQGAGYTF
TGTGCCAGCAGCTCAGGCTCCCAGGGGGCCGGCTACACCTTC
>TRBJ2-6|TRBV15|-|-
CATSRRGADGANVLTF
TGTGCCACCAGCAGACGGGGGGCGGATGGGGCCAACGTCCTGACTTTC
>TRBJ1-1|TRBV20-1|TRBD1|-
CSARIDGQGANTEAFF
TGCAGTGCTAGAATCGACGGACAGGGAGCGAACACTGAAGCTTTCTTT
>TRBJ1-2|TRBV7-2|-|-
CASSLAQTTRGYTF
TGTGCCAGCAGCTTAGCGCAAACCACGAGGGGCTACACCTTC
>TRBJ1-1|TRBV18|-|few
CASSPPGPTLAFF
TGTGCCAGCTCACCTCCTGGCCCCACTTTGGCTTTCTTT
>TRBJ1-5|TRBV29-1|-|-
CSVGFDGGQPQHF
TGCAGCGTTGGGTTCGACGGCGGTCAGCCCCAGCATTTT
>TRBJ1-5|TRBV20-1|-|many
CSAGGSSNQPQHF
TGCAGTGCTGGCGGAAGTAGCAATCAGCCCCAGCATTTT
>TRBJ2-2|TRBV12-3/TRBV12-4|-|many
CASSPGTWGDGELFF
TGTGCCAGCAGCCCCGGGACATGGGGGGACGGGGAGCTGTTTTTT
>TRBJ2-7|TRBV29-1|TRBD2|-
CSVEGFGTSGDYEQYF
TGCAGCGTTGAGGGGTTCGGGACTAGCGGGGACTACGAGCAGTACTTC
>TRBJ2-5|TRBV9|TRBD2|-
CASSVDISGSLGTQYF
TGTGCCAGCAGCGTAGATATTAGCGGGAGTTTGGGGACCCAGTACTTC
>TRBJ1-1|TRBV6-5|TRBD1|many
CASHRGGGTEAFF
TGTGCCAGCCACAGGGGCGGGGGCACTGAAGCTTTCTTT
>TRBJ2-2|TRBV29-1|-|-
CSVVLAGRNTGELFF
TGCAGCGTTGTATTGGCAGGGCGAAACACCGGGGAGCTGTTTTTT
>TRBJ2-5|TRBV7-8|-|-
CASSLTMRGTALLEKETQYF
TGTGCCAGCAGCTTGACTATGCGCGGGACAGCCCTTCTGGAGAAGGAGACCCAGTACTTC
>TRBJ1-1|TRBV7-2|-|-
CASSLVVRTNTEAFF
TGTGCCAGCAGCTTAGTGGTCAGAACGAACACTGAAGCTTTCTTT
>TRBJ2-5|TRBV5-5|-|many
CASSLSQYQETQYF
TGTGCCAGCAGCCTGTCCCAGTACCAAGAGACCCAGTACTTC
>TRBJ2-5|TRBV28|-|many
CASSLQGFGETQYF
TGTGCCAGCAGTTTACAGGGATTCGGGGAGACCCAGTACTTC
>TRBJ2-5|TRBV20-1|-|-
CSARPSRTQYF
TGCAGTGCTAGACCCAGCAGAACCCAGTACTTC
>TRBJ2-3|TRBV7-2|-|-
CASRAQVGSQYF
TGTGCCAGCAGAGCCCAGGTCGGGTCGCAGTATTTT
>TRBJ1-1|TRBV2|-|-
CANRVGNTEAFF
TGTGCCAACAGGGTAGGGAACACTGAAGCTTTCTTT
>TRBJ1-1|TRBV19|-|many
CASRGITRGSAEAFF
TGTGCCAGTAGAGGAATAACCAGGGGCTCGGCTGAAGCTTTCTTT
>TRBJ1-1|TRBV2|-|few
CASRGLGTANTEAFF
TGTGCCAGCAGGGGGCTTGGAACGGCGAACACTGAAGCTTTCTTT
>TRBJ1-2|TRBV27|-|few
CASSLVGGQGRVYTF
TGTGCCAGCAGTTTAGTCGGCGGTCAGGGTAGGGTCTACACCTTC
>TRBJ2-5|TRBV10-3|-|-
CTISGGGTSQETQYF
TGTACCATCAGTGGCGGAGGGACGTCACAAGAGACCCAGTACTTC
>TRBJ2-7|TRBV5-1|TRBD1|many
CASTVGPLTLWGQGKSYEQYF
TGCGCCAGCACGGTGGGCCCGTTAACATTGTGGGGACAGGGTAAGTCCTACGAGCAGTACTTC
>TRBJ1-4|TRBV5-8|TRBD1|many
CASSRGTGVDEKLFF
TGTGCCAGCAGCCGCGGGACAGGGGTGGACGAAAAACTGTTTTTT
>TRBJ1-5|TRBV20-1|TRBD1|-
CSAPDRGRALITNQPQHF
TGCAGTGCTCCAGACAGGGGGCGGGCTTTAATCACCAATCAGCCCCAGCATTTT
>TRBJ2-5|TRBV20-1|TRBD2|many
CSAREAGPQETQYF
TGCAGTGCTAGAGAAGCGGGGCCCCAAGAGACCCAGTACTTC
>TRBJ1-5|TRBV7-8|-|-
CASSFYICSAREGVDQPQHF
-